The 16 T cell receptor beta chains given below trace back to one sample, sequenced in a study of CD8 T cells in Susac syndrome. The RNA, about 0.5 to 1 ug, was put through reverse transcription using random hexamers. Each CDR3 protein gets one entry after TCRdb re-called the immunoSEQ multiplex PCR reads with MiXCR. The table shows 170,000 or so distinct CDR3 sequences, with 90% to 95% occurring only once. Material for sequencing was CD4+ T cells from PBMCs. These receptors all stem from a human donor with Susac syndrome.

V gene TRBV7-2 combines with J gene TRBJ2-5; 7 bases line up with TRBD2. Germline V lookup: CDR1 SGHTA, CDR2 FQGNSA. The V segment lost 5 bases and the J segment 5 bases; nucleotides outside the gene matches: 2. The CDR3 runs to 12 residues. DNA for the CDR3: TGTGCCAGCAGCACCGGGGGGGAGACCCAGTACTTC. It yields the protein CASSTGGETQYF.

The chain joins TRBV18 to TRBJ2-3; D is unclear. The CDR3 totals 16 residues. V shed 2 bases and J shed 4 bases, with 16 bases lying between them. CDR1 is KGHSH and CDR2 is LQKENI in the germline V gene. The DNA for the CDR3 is TGTGCCAGCTCACCAAACCGGCAGTTGGTGCCAGATACGCAGTATTTT. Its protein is CASSPNRQLVPDTQYF.

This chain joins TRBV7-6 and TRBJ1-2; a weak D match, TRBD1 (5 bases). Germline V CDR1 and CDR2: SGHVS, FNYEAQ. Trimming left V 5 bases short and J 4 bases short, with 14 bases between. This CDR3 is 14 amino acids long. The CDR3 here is CASSLGQGRYGYTF. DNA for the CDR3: TGTGCCAGCAGCCTGGGGCAGGGCCGCTATGGCTACACCTTC.

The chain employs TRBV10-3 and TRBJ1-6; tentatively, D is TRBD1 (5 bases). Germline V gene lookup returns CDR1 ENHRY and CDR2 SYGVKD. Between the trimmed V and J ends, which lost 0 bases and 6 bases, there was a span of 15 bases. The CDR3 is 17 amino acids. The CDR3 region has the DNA TGTGCCATCAGTGAGTCGGCAAGAGGGCAGGGTAATTCACCCCTCCACTTT. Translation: CAISESARGQGNSPLHF.

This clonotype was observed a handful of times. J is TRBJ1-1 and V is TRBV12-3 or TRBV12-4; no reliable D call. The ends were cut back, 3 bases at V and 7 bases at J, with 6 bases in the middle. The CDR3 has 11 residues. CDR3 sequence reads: CASSFGLEAFF. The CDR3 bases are TGTGCCAGCAGTTTTGGCCTTGAAGCTTTCTTT.

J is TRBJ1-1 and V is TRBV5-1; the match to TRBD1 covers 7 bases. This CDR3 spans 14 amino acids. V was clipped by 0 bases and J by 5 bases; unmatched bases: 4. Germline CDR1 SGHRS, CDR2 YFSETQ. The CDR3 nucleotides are TGCGCCAGCAGCTTGGCGGGACAGAGAACTGAAGCTTTCTTT. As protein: CASSLAGQRTEAFF.

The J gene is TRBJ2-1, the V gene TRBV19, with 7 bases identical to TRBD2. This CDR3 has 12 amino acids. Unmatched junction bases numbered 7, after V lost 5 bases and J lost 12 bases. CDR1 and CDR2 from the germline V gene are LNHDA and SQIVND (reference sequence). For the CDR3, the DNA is TGTGCCAGTAGTGACTTAGCGGGTGGGCAGTTCTTC. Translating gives CASSDLAGGQFF.

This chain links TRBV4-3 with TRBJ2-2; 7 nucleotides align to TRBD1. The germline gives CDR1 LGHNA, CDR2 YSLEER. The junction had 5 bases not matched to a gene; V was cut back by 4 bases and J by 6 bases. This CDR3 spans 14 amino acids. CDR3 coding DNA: TGCGCCAGCAGCCCAGGGGGACAATCCGGGGAGCTGTTTTTT. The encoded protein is CASSPGGQSGELFF.

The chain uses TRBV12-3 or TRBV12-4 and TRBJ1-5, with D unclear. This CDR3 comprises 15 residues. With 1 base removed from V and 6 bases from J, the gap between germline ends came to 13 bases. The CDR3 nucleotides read TGTGCCAGCAGTTTAGGAGAGCGGAGAATTCAGCCCCAGCATTTT. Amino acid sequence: CASSLGERRIQPQHF.

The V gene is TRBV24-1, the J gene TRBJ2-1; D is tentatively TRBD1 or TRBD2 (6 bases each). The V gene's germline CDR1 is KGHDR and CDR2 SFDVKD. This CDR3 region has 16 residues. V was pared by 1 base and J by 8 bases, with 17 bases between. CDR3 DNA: TGTGCCACCAGTGATTTCTGGGCGCGGGACAATTATGAGCAGTTCTTC. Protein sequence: CATSDFWARDNYEQFF.

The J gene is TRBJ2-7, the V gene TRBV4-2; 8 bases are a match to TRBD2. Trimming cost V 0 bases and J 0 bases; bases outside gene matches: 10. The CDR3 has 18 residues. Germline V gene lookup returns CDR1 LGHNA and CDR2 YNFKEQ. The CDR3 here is CASSQDLTSGVASYEQYF. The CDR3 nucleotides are TGTGCCAGCAGCCAAGACCTAACTAGCGGTGTAGCCTCCTACGAGCAGTACTTC.

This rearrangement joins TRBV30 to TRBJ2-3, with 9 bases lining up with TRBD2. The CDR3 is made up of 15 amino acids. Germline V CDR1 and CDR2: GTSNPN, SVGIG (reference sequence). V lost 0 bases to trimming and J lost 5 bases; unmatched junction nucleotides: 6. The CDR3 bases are TGTGCCTGGAGTGTACTAGCGGGCCCCGTAGATACGCAGTATTTT. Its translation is CAWSVLAGPVDTQYF.

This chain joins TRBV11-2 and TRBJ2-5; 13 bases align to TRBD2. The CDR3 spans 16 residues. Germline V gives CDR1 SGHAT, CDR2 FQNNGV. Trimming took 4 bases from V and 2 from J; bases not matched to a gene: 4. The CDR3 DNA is TGTGCCAGCAGCTCAGTACTAGCGGGAGGGCAAGAGACCCAGTACTTC. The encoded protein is CASSSVLAGGQETQYF.

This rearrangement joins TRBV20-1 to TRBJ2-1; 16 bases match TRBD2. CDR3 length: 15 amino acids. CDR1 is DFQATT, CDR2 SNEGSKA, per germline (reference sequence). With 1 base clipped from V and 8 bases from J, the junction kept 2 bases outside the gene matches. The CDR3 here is CSARGGTSGRDEQFF. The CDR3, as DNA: TGCAGTGCTAGAGGGGGGACTAGCGGGAGGGATGAGCAGTTCTTC.

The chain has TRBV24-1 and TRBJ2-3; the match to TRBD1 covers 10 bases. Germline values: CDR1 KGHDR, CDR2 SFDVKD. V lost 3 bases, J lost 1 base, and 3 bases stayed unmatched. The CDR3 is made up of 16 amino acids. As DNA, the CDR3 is TGTGCCACCAGTGATCCGGGGACAGGGGGCACAGATACGCAGTATTTT. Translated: CATSDPGTGGTDTQYF.

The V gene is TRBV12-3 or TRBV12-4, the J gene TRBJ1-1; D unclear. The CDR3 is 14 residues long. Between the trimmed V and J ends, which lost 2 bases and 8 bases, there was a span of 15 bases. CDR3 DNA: TGTGCCAGCAGTTTAATCCTGGGGAGTAGGGAAGCTTTCTTT. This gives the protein CASSLILGSREAFF.